This T cell receptor (beta chain) stems from a study of control samples from healthy donors and cancer patients (dated by TCRdb to about 2020). Relative to germline, V is 5 bases shorter and J is 9 bases shorter, with 23 bases between their ends. The CDR1 and CDR2 encoded by the germline V gene (reference sequence) are LNHDA and SQIVND. The CDR3 covers 16 residues, taking in both the cysteine and the phenylalanine. This entry keeps only the CDR3 DNA: 48 bases, framed from base 1. The library was obtained by the immunoSEQ multiplex PCR assay. Imported from immuneACCESS, the table was reduced by TCRdb to in-frame sequences with V and J called. These copies leave out some clones; in studies compared against another copy, an unresolved V gene accounts for under half, and the cause of the remainder is not known. Across this sample there are some 410,000 clones, with 75% to 95% seen only once. The ten top clones hold approximately 6.3% of the sample.

Comment on this clone: The antigen this receptor binds is unknown. Qualities for individual bases were not recorded, and no much larger clone is one base off.

Sequencing input: PBMCs. The V and J segments used are TRBV19 and TRBJ2-1; the D gene could be TRBD1 or TRBD2, each one agreeing over 5 bases. This TCR was sampled from a man in his forties or fifties with head and neck cancer. CDR3 sequence: CASSPRSGGLFSEQFF. The DNA sequence is as follows: TGTGCCAGTAGTCCCCGCAGTGGGGGATTATTTAGTGAGCAGTTCTTC.